These T cell receptor beta chains were read from a single sample in a study of T cells in Graves' hyperthyroidism and ophthalmopathy. TCRdb processed the multiplex PCR reads anew with MiXCR; each CDR3 protein has one entry. The sample carries approximately 300,000 distinct CDR3 sequences, approximately 15% recorded once. The source material was blood. The receptors shown here come from a young man with Graves' hyperthyroidism. Each CDR3 is given with its conserved first and last residue. A D gene is named only where the DNA matches it firmly. Part of the rows lack a size; the others show once, few, many or a class for expanded clones.

V gene	D gene	J gene	clone size	CDR3 DNA	CDR3 protein
TRBV11-3	TRBD1	TRBJ1-1	many	TGTGCCAGCAGCCCACGACAGGGGGCAGGAACTGAAGCTTTCTTT	CASSPRQGAGTEAFF
TRBV24-1	NA	TRBJ2-7	NA	TGTGCCACCAGTGGAGTCGACAGACCCTACGAGCAGTACTTC	CATSGVDRPYEQYF
TRBV11-2	NA	TRBJ2-7	many	TGTGCCAGCAGCAGCACCTCCTACGAGCAGTACTTC	CASSSTSYEQYF
TRBV10-3	NA	TRBJ2-5	many	TGTGCCATCAGTGTCGGAGGATCCCAGTACTTC	CAISVGGSQYF
TRBV11-2	NA	TRBJ2-7	many	TGTGCCAGCAGTGGCGGGGGCGGAGTGGCCAACTACGAGCAGTACTTC	CASSGGGGVANYEQYF
TRBV9	NA	TRBJ1-2	few	TGTGCCAGCAGCGTAGCTATGGGGGCGGCAGGGGCCGGCTATGGCTACACCTTC	CASSVAMGAAGAGYGYTF
TRBV4-1	NA	TRBJ2-5	NA	TGCGCCAGCTCGCCCTCGGGCCGGGAGGAGACCCAGTACTTC	CASSPSGREETQYF
TRBV29-1	NA	TRBJ2-2	NA	TGCAGCGTATTGAGGAGCGCCGGGGAGCTGTTTTTT	CSVLRSAGELFF
TRBV5-5	NA	TRBJ1-1	few	TGTGCCAGCAGCTTGGCCGGGGAGGGCACTGAAGCTTTCTTT	CASSLAGEGTEAFF
TRBV12-3/TRBV12-4	NA	TRBJ1-2	NA	TGTGCCAGCAGTTTAAACAGCTATGGCTACCCCTTC	CASSLNSYGYPF
TRBV18	NA	TRBJ2-1	NA	TGTGCCGGGGCCCCATCCTACAATGAGCAGTTCTTC	CAGAPSYNEQFF
TRBV19	TRBD1	TRBJ2-3	few	TGTGCCAGTAGTGCACAGGGGAGCACAGATACGCAGTATTTT	CASSAQGSTDTQYF
TRBV30	NA	TRBJ2-7	many	TGTGCCTGGACGGGACTCGGGGCCTACGAGCAGTACTTC	CAWTGLGAYEQYF
TRBV19	TRBD2	TRBJ2-1	NA	TGTGCCAGTCGCAAATTTGGGGAAATAGCGGGGGAGCAGTTCTTC	CASRKFGEIAGEQFF
TRBV3-1	NA	TRBJ2-7	NA	TGTGCCAGCAGCCACGGACAGAAACCCTACGAGCAGTACTTC	CASSHGQKPYEQYF
TRBV6-1	NA	TRBJ2-3	many	TGTGCCAGCAGTATCCGGGGGGCTGGCACAGATACGCAGTATTTT	CASSIRGAGTDTQYF
TRBV18	NA	TRBJ1-5	many	TGTGCCAGCTCACCACGTGCAGGGGAAAGCAATCAGCCCCAGCATTTT	CASSPRAGESNQPQHF
TRBV28	NA	TRBJ2-7	many	TGTGCCAGCAGGAGGTTGGGTCGTCGGCACGAGCAGTACTTC	CASRRLGRRHEQYF
TRBV5-1	NA	TRBJ1-2	many	TGCGCCAGCAGCCAAGGGTCAGGCTATGGCTACACCTTC	CASSQGSGYGYTF
TRBV10-3	TRBD2	TRBJ2-1	few	TGTGCCATCAGTGAGCGGGAGGGCCAAGAACAGTTCTTC	CAISEREGQEQFF
TRBV6-5	NA	TRBJ1-5	NA	TGTGCCAGCAGTTACGTAACGCCCGACGGAAACAATCAGCCCCAGCATTTT	CASSYVTPDGNNQPQHF
TRBV30	TRBD1	TRBJ2-2	NA	TGTGCCTGGAGTGTAAGGGGACAGCACACCGGGGAGCTGTTTTTT	CAWSVRGQHTGELFF
TRBV6-2/TRBV6-3	TRBD2	TRBJ2-3	NA	TGTGCCAGCAGTGCTCGGGACTACCCCACAGATACGCAGTATTTT	CASSARDYPTDTQYF
TRBV20-1	NA	TRBJ1-5	many	TGCAGTGCTAGTACTCTCGGCAATCAGCCCCAGCATTTT	CSASTLGNQPQHF
TRBV19	TRBD1	TRBJ2-1	NA	TGTGCCAGTAGTATGGGACAGGGGAACAATGAGCAGTTCTTC	CASSMGQGNNEQFF
TRBV5-1	NA	TRBJ2-6	few	TGCGCCAGCAGCTTGTTGTTTACCCGGGGCTCGGCTGGGGCCAACGTCCTGACTTTC	CASSLLFTRGSAGANVLTF